This T cell receptor (beta chain) came from a study of CD8+CD57+ T cells in acquired aplastic anemia. Findings of the study overall: Researchers reported that CD8+ Simpson's diversity was not significantly different in patients versus controls.

TCR beta VDJ combinations and CDR3 sequences were profiled from genomic DNA. From the reads, TCRdb called clonotypes with MiXCR, one entry per CDR3 protein. The data contain roughly 500,000 distinct CDR3 sequences, about a third of them singletons. To note about this clonotype: Its matching antigen is unknown.

The CDR3 has 14 residues. Germline-derived CDR1 and CDR2 are ENHRY and SYGVKD. V was trimmed by 2 bases and J by 5 bases, leaving 13 bases between them. Whoever was chosen for sequencing had shown CD8+CD57+ cell expansion by flow cytometry. This sequence was found in a human donor with aplastic anemia. The rearrangement uses TRBV10-3 and TRBJ2-7; no reliable D call. The sequenced material came from sorted CD4+, CD8+, or CD8+CD57+ T cells (not recorded which) from PBMCs. The CDR3 sequence: CAISEIRVQDEQYF. CDR3 sequence (DNA): TGTGCCATCAGTGAGATCCGGGTCCAAGACGAGCAGTACTTC.